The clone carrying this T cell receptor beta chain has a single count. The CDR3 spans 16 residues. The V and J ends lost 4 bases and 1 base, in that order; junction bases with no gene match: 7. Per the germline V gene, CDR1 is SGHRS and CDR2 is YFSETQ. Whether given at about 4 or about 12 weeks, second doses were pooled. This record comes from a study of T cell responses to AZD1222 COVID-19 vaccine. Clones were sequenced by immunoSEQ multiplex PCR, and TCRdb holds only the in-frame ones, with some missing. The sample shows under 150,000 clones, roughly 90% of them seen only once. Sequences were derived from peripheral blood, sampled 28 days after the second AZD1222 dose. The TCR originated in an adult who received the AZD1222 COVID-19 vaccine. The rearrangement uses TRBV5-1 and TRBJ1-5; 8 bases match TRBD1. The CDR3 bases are TGCGCCAGCAGCCCAGGACAGGGCGTGAGCAATCAGCCCCAGCATTTT. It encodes CASSPGQGVSNQPQHF.